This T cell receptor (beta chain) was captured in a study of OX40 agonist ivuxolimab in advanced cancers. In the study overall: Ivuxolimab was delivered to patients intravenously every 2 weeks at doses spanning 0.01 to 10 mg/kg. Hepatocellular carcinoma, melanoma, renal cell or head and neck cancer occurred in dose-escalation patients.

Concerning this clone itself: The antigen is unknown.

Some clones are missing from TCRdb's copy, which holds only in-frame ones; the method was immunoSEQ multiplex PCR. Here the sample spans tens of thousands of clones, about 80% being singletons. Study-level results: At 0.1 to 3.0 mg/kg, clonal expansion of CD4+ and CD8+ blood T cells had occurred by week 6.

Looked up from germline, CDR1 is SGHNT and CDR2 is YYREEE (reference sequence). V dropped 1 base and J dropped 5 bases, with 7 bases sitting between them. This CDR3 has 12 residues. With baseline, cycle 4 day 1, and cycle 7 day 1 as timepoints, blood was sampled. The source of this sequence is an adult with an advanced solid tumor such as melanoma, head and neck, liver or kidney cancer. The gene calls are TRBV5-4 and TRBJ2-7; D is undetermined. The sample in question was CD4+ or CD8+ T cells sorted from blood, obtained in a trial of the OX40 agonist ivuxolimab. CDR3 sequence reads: CASSLWEDEQYF. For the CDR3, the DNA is TGTGCCAGCAGCTTGTGGGAAGACGAGCAGTACTTC.